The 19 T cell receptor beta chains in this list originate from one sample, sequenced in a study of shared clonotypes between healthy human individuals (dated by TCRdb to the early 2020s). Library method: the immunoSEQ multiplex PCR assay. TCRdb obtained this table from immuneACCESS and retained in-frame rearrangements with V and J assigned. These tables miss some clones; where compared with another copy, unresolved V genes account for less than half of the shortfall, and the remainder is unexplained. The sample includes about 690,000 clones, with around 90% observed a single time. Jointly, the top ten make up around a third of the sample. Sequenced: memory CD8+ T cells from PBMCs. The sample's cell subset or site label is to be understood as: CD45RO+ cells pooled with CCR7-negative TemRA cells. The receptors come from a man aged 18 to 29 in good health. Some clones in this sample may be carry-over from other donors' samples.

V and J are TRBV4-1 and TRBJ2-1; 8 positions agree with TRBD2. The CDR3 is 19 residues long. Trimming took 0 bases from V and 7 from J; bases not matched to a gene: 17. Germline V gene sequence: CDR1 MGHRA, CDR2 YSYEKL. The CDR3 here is CASSQENSLLAGVGNEQFF. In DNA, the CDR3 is TGCGCCAGCAGCCAAGAGAATTCCCTCCTAGCGGGTGTAGGTAATGAGCAGTTCTTC.

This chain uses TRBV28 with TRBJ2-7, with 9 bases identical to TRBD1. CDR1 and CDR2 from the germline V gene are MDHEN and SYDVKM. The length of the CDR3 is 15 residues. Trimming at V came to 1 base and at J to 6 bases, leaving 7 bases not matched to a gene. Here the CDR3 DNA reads TGTGCCAGCAGTTTATTGGGGACAGGGCTCAGCGAGCAGTACTTC. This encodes CASSLLGTGLSEQYF.

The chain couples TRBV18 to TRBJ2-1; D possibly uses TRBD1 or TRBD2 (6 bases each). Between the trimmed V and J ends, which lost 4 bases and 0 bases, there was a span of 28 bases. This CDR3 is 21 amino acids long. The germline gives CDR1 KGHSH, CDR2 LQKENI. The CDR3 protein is CASSHKPEGEARRSSYNEQFF. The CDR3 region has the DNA TGTGCCAGCTCACACAAACCCGAGGGGGAGGCGCGCCGTAGCTCCTACAATGAGCAGTTCTTC.

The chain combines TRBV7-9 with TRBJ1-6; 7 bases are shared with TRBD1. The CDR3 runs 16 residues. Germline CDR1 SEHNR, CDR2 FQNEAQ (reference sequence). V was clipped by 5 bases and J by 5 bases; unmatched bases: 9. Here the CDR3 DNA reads TGTGCCAGCAGCCGAACGGGACAGAGCAATAATTCACCCCTCCACTTT. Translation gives CASSRTGQSNNSPLHF.

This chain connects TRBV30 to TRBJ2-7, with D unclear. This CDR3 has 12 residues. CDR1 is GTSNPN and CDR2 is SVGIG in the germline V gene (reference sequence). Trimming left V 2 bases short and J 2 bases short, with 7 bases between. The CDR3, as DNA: TGTGCCTGGAGTAAAACCCCCTACGAGCAGTACTTC. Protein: CAWSKTPYEQYF.

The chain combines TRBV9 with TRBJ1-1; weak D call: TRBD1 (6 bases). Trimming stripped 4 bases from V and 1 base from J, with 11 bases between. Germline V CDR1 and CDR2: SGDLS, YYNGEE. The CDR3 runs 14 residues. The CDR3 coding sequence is TGTGCCAGCAGCCTGGGGACATCGAACACTGAAGCTTTCTTT. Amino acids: CASSLGTSNTEAFF.

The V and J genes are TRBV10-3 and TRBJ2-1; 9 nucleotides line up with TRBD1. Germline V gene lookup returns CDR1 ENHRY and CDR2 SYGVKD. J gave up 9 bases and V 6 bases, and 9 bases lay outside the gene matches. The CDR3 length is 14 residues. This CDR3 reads CAIRGTGFVGEQFF. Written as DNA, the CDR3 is TGTGCCATCAGGGGGACAGGGTTTGTAGGTGAGCAGTTCTTC.

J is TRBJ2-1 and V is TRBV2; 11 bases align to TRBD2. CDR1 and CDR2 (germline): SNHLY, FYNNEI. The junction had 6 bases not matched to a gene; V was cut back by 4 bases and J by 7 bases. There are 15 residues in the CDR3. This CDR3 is CASSVTSGSVNEQFF. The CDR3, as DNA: TGTGCCAGCAGTGTTACTAGCGGGAGTGTGAATGAGCAGTTCTTC.

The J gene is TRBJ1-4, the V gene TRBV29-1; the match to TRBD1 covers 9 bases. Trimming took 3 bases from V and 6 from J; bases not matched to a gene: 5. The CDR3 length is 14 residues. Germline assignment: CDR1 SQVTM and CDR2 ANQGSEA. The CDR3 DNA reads TGCAGCGTTGATCCCGGGACAGGGTATGAAAAACTGTTTTTT. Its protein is CSVDPGTGYEKLFF. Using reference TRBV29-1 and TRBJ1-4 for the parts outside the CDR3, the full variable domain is SAVISQKPSRDICQRGTSLTIQCQVDSQVTMMFWYRQQPGQSLTLIATANQGSEATYESGFVIDKFPISRPNLTFSTLTVSNMSPEDSSIYLCSVDPGTGYEKLFFGSGTQLSVL.

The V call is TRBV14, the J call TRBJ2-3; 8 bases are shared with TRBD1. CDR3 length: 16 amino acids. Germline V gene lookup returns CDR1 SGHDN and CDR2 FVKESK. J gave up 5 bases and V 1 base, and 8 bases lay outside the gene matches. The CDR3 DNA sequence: TGTGCCAGCAGCCAAGGGGCAGGGGGCGAGGAAGATACGCAGTATTTT. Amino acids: CASSQGAGGEEDTQYF.

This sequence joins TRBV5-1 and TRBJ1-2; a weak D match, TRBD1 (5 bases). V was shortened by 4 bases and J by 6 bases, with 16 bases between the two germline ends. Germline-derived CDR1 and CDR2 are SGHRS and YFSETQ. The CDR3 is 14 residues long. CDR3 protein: CASSRQSLVDGYTF. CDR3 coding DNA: TGCGCCAGCAGCAGACAGAGCCTGGTGGATGGCTACACCTTC.

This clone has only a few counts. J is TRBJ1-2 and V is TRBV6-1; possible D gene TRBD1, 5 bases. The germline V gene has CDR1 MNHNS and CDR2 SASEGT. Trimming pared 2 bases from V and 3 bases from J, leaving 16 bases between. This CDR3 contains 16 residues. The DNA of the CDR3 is TGTGCCAGCAGTGAATTCTTCGGGCGGGGGGACTATGGCTACACCTTC. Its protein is CASSEFFGRGDYGYTF.

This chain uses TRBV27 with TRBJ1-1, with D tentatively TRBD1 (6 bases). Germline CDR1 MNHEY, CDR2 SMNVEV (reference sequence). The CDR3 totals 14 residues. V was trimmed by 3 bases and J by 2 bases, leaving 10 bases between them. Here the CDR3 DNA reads TGTGCCAGCAGTTTCGGGACACACAACACTGAAGCTTTCTTT. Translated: CASSFGTHNTEAFF.

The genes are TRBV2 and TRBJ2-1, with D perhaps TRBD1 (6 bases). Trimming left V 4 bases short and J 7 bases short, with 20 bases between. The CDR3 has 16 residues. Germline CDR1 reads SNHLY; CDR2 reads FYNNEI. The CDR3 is CASSGGTRRILNEQFF. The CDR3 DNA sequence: TGTGCCAGCAGTGGAGGGACAAGACGGATTTTGAATGAGCAGTTCTTC.

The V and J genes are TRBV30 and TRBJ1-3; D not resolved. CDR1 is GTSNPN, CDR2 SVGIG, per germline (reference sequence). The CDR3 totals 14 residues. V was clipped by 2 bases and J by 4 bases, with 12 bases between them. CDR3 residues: CAWSSKGFGNTIYF. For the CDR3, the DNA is TGTGCCTGGAGTTCCAAAGGATTCGGAAACACCATATATTTT.

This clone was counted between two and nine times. The CDR3 loop is CAAEPRDRGNFPVNTIYF. The CDR3, as DNA: TGTGCCGCAGAGCCCCGGGACAGGGGGAACTTTCCCGTAAACACCATATATTTT. This chain uses TRBV28 with TRBJ1-3; 11 nucleotides align to TRBD1. Germline lookup yields CDR1 MDHEN and CDR2 SYDVKM. The CDR3 extends over 18 amino acids. After removal of 11 bases from V and 6 bases from J, the junction contained 21 bases not matched to a gene.

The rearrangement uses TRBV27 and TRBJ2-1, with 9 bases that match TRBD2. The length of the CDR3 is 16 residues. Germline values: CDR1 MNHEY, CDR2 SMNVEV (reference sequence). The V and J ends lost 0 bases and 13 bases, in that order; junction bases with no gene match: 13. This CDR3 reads CASSLSSRSAGGRQFF. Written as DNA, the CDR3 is TGTGCCAGCAGTTTATCCTCCAGGTCGGCGGGAGGGCGTCAGTTCTTC.

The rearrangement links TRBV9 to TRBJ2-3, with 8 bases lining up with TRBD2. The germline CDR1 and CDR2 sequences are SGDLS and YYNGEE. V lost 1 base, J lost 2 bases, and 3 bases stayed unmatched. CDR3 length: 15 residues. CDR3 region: CASSVTSGFTDTQYF. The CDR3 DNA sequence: TGTGCCAGCAGCGTAACTAGCGGATTCACAGATACGCAGTATTTT.

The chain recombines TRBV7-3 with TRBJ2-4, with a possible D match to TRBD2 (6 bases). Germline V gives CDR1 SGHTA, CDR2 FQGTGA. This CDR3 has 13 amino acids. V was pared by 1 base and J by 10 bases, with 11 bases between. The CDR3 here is CASSLIDSGIQYF. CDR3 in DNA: TGTGCCAGCAGCTTAATCGACAGCGGGATTCAGTACTTC.